This entry is about one TCR beta chain. No antigen is known for it. The data derive from a study of T-cell reconstitution after alpha-beta-depleted transplantation in children. The study's findings and limits: A year had passed since transplant, and T-cell counts and diversity by then came mostly from newly produced T cells. Reported findings indicate that, about two months after transplant, alpha-beta T cells came from several hundred expanded clones, which were derived from non-depleted graft cells. There were some patients whose high TCRbeta diversity at day 60 came from surviving recipient T cells and thymic progenitors.

The CDR3 is 14 amino acids. The germline V and J ends were trimmed by 1 base and 3 bases, with 11 bases remaining between them. CDR1 is DFQATT, CDR2 SNEGSKA, per germline (reference sequence). TCRbeta library preparation incorporated unique molecular identifiers. Using its own MiXCR run on the PCR reads, TCRdb lists one record per CDR3 protein. This table has approximately 650,000 distinct CDR3 sequences, about an eighth appearing once. This receptor was obtained from a girl aged 2-10 years with congenital amegakaryocytic thrombocytopenia, due to receive a stem cell transplant. Material: PBMCs, obtained before TCRalphabeta/CD19-depleted stem cell transplant. The chain has TRBV20-1 and TRBJ2-3; maybe TRBD2 (5 bases). CDR3: CSARVLASTDTQYF. DNA of the CDR3: TGCAGTGCTAGAGTTCTAGCTTCAACAGATACGCAGTATTTT.